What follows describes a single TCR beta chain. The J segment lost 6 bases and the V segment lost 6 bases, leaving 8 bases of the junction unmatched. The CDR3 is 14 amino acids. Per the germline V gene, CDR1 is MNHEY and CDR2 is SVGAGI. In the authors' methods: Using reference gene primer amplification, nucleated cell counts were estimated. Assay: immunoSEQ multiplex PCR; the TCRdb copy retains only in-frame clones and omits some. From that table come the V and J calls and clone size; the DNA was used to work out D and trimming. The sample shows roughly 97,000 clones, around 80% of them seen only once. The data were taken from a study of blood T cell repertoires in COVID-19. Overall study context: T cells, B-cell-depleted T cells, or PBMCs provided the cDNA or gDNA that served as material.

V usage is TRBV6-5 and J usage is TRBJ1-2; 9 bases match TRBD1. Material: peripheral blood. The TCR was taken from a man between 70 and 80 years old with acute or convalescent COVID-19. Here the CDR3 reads CASRSRDREDGYTF. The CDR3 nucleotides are TGTGCCAGCAGATCACGGGACAGGGAGGATGGCTACACCTTC.